The next 31 T cell receptor beta chains were all read from a single sample in a study of T cells in localized non-small cell lung cancer. Some clones are missing from TCRdb's copy, which holds only in-frame ones; the method was immunoSEQ multiplex PCR. The data show about 48,000 clones, roughly 80% seen once. The starting material was peripheral blood, obtained before any cancer treatment. The receptor set was obtained from a man between 35 and 75 years old with stage I squamous cell lung carcinoma.

The DNA of the CDR3 is TGTGCCAGCAGCACGGGACTAGGGGACACCGGGGAGCTGTTTTTT. This translates into CASSTGLGDTGELFF. The rearrangement links TRBV2 to TRBJ2-2, with TRBD2 matching over 8 bases. J gave up 3 bases and V 6 bases, and 6 bases lay outside the gene matches. The CDR3 is 15 amino acids. Per germline, CDR1 SNHLY and CDR2 FYNNEI.

V and J are TRBV4-2 and TRBJ1-4; D is perhaps TRBD1 (6 bases). V lost 1 base, J lost 11 bases, and 23 bases lay in between. The V gene's germline CDR1 is LGHNA and CDR2 YNFKEQ. The CDR3 length is 17 residues. The CDR3 loop is CASSQAFGQTGSDKLFF. DNA for the CDR3: TGTGCCAGCAGCCAAGCCTTCGGACAAACAGGGTCGGACAAACTGTTTTTT.

V gene TRBV11-2 combines with J gene TRBJ1-1; D is ambiguous. Germline V gene sequence: CDR1 SGHAT, CDR2 FQNNGV. CDR3 length: 14 amino acids. Trimming took off 5 bases at V and 2 bases at J, with 12 bases between the two ends. DNA of the CDR3: TGTGCCAGCAGCCCACGACCGAGAAACACTGAAGCTTTCTTT. It specifies CASSPRPRNTEAFF. Variable domain in full (rest from reference TRBV11-2 and TRBJ1-1): EAGVAQSPRYKIIEKRQSVAFWCNPISGHATLYWYQQILGQGPKLLIQFQNNGVVDDSQLPKDRFSAERLKGVDSTLKIQPAKLEDSAVYLCASSPRPRNTEAFFGQGTRLTVV.

The chain is built from TRBV5-4 and TRBJ2-7, with 9 bases identical to TRBD1. The CDR3 totals 14 residues. V was pared by 5 bases and J by 1 base, with 4 bases of the junction left unmatched. Germline values: CDR1 SGHNT, CDR2 YYREEE (reference sequence). CDR3 sequence (DNA): TGTGCCAGCAGTTGGGGACAGGGTTCCTACGAGCAGTACTTC. This sequence encodes CASSWGQGSYEQYF. Looking up the rest from reference TRBV5-4 and TRBJ2-7 gives the full variable domain: ETGVTQSPTHLIKTRGQQVTLRCSSQSGHNTVSWYQQALGQGPQFIFQYYREEENGRGNFPPRFSGLQFPNYSSELNVNALELDDSALYLCASSWGQGSYEQYFGPGTRLTVT.

V is TRBV11-2 and J is TRBJ2-7; tentative D call: TRBD2 (5 bases). The CDR3 is 15 amino acids. The V gene's germline CDR1 is SGHAT and CDR2 FQNNGV. Trimming pared 2 bases from V and 5 bases from J, leaving 16 bases between. This chain's CDR3 is CASSLNGRSLNEQYF. The CDR3 nucleotides read TGTGCCAGCAGCTTAAATGGGAGAAGCCTTAACGAGCAGTACTTC.

This sequence joins TRBV7-3 and TRBJ2-1; 13 bases map to TRBD2. Trimming at V came to 5 bases and at J to 10 bases, leaving 5 bases not matched to a gene. This CDR3 is 14 amino acids long. Looked up from germline, CDR1 is SGHTA and CDR2 is FQGTGA. For the CDR3, the DNA is TGTGCCAGCAGCACGGGGACTAGCGGGGAGGAGCAGTTCTTC. Translation gives CASSTGTSGEEQFF.

This rearrangement joins TRBV5-4 to TRBJ2-3, with TRBD2 identical over 10 bases. Germline V gene sequence: CDR1 SGHNT, CDR2 YYREEE (reference sequence). The CDR3 runs to 16 residues. V trimming: 4 bases; J trimming: 4 bases; junction bases outside the gene matches: 9. The CDR3 DNA follows: TGTGCCAGCAGCCCGGTAGCGGGGGGCGGGTCAGATACGCAGTATTTT. Protein: CASSPVAGGGSDTQYF.

This CDR3 is CASSLALQGNEKLFF. CDR3 nucleotide sequence: TGTGCCAGCAGCTTAGCTCTACAGGGTAATGAAAAACTGTTTTTT. The rearrangement links TRBV7-9 to TRBJ1-4; weak D call: TRBD1 (6 bases). Germline CDR1 reads SEHNR; CDR2 reads FQNEAQ (reference sequence). The germline V and J ends were trimmed by 0 bases and 4 bases, with 9 bases remaining between them. This CDR3 has 15 residues.

The rearrangement links TRBV7-9 to TRBJ2-3; 9 nucleotides agree with TRBD1. This CDR3 region has 16 residues. The junction had 8 bases not matched to a gene; V was cut back by 5 bases and J by 2 bases. Germline-derived CDR1 and CDR2 are SEHNR and FQNEAQ (reference sequence). CDR3 sequence: CASSLSRTGATDTQYF. Written as DNA, the CDR3 is TGTGCCAGCAGCCTTAGTAGGACAGGGGCCACAGATACGCAGTATTTT.

The V and J genes are TRBV7-9 and TRBJ1-2; D call uncertain. Trimming took off 2 bases at V and 6 bases at J, with 10 bases between the two ends. Germline-derived CDR1 and CDR2 are SEHNR and FQNEAQ (reference sequence). CDR3 length equals 13 residues. The chain's CDR3 is CASSLPSHDGYTF. CDR3 bases: TGTGCCAGCAGCTTACCATCTCATGATGGCTACACCTTC.

The sample holds many counts of this clone. The chain carries TRBV6-6 and TRBJ1-5; D gene unclear. Germline V gives CDR1 MNHNY, CDR2 SVGAGI (reference sequence). This CDR3 has 16 residues. With 5 bases removed from V and 0 bases from J, the gap between germline ends came to 14 bases. Written as DNA, the CDR3 is TGTGCCAGCAGTCCCCAGGACGGATATAGCAATCAGCCCCAGCATTTT. Its translation: CASSPQDGYSNQPQHF.

This clone was observed a single time. V and J are TRBV14 and TRBJ2-7; a possible D gene is TRBD2 (6 bases). Germline loops: CDR1 SGHDN, CDR2 FVKESK. V lost 1 base and J 8 bases, leaving 24 bases between the germline ends. This CDR3 region has 17 residues. For the CDR3, the DNA is TGTGCCAGCAGCCAAGGGGGATCGGGACTGGCGACCCCCAAGCAGTACTTC. Protein product: CASSQGGSGLATPKQYF.

The rearrangement joins TRBV10-3 to TRBJ2-1; the match to TRBD1 covers 8 bases. Germline V CDR1 and CDR2: ENHRY, SYGVKD. This CDR3 comprises 15 residues. V lost 0 bases, J lost 10 bases, and 8 bases stayed unmatched. CDR3 residues: CAISESGPGGLEQFF. CDR3 in DNA: TGTGCCATCAGTGAGTCGGGCCCAGGGGGCCTCGAGCAGTTCTTC.

This clone occurred once. The chain links TRBV28 to TRBJ1-5; D is possibly TRBD1 (5 bases). The V gene lost 8 bases and the J gene lost 0 bases, with 11 bases spanning the gap. The CDR3 totals 14 residues. Germline V CDR1 and CDR2: MDHEN, SYDVKM. CDR3 residues: CASSGPYSNQPQHF. CDR3 coding DNA: TGTGCCAGCTCAGGGCCCTATAGCAATCAGCCCCAGCATTTT.

This chain uses TRBV9 with TRBJ2-3, with D possibly matching TRBD1 (5 bases). CDR1 and CDR2 from the germline V gene are SGDLS and YYNGEE. V was clipped by 3 bases and J by 2 bases, with 7 bases between them. The CDR3 runs 13 residues. This CDR3 reads CASSEDNTDTQYF. CDR3 DNA: TGTGCCAGCAGCGAGGACAACACAGATACGCAGTATTTT.

The chain links TRBV4-3 to TRBJ1-2; D is ambiguous. CDR3 length: 13 residues. V was pared by 1 base and J by 5 bases, with 8 bases between. Germline V gene data show CDR1 as LGHNA and CDR2 as YSLEER. In DNA form, the CDR3 reads TGCGCCAGCAGCCAAGCCCGCGGATATGGCTACACCTTC. Its protein is CASSQARGYGYTF.

In this sample, this clone turned up a few times. The V gene is TRBV28, the J gene TRBJ1-2, with TRBD1 matching 10 bases. Trimming at V came to 6 bases and at J to 4 bases, leaving 5 bases not matched to a gene. The CDR3 is 14 residues long. Germline V gene lookup returns CDR1 MDHEN and CDR2 SYDVKM. This CDR3 reads CASRVTGGAYGYTF. CDR3 DNA: TGTGCCAGCAGGGTGACAGGGGGCGCCTATGGCTACACCTTC.

This chain joins TRBV6-1 and TRBJ1-4; 7 nucleotides line up with TRBD1. CDR3 length: 15 residues. V shed 7 bases and J 5 bases; nucleotides not matched to a gene: 10. Germline V gene lookup returns CDR1 MNHNS and CDR2 SASEGT. DNA for the CDR3: TGTGCCAGCAACCGAGGACAGGCGGCAAATGAAAAACTGTTTTTT. Protein product: CASNRGQAANEKLFF.

This chain connects TRBV6-5 to TRBJ1-1; a possible D gene is TRBD1 (5 bases). Trimming took 6 bases from V and 5 from J, leaving 13 bases between them. The CDR3 has 13 residues. Germline V lookup: CDR1 MNHEY, CDR2 SVGAGI. The CDR3 loop reads CASRGRGRTEAFF. The DNA for the CDR3 is TGTGCCAGCAGGGGCCGGGGACGTACTGAAGCTTTCTTT.

V is TRBV28 and J is TRBJ1-4; D is unclear. CDR1 and CDR2 (germline): MDHEN, SYDVKM. The CDR3 length is 12 residues. Trimming cost V 8 bases and J 7 bases, with 11 bases left between them. The CDR3 DNA is TGTGCCAGCGGCCCCCGCCTTGAAAAACTGTTTTTT. This codes for CASGPRLEKLFF.

V gene TRBV4-1 combines with J gene TRBJ2-5, with 9 bases fitting TRBD2. CDR1 MGHRA and CDR2 YSYEKL come from the germline V gene. V dropped 0 bases and J dropped 2; count of bases not matched to a gene: 7. This CDR3 has 17 residues. The CDR3 loop is CASSQEVLTSGQETQYF. The CDR3 nucleotides read TGCGCCAGCAGCCAAGAAGTCCTAACTAGCGGGCAAGAGACCCAGTACTTC.

V gene TRBV7-2 combines with J gene TRBJ2-7; D is perhaps TRBD1 or TRBD2 (5 bases each). CDR3 length: 15 residues. CDR1 is SGHTA, CDR2 FQGNSA, per germline. V lost 5 bases and J lost 2, with 16 bases in between. As DNA, the CDR3 is TGTGCCAGCAGCCGCAACCGGGGCTCACCCTACGAGCAGTACTTC. Its translation is CASSRNRGSPYEQYF.

This clone occurred once. The chain has TRBV28 and TRBJ1-6, with D uncertain. The V end was cut by 7 bases, the J end by 6 bases, with 7 bases between. The V gene's germline CDR1 is MDHEN and CDR2 SYDVKM. The CDR3 runs 12 residues. CDR3 bases: TGTGCCAGCACACGACCTAATTCACCCCTCCACTTT. Protein: CASTRPNSPLHF.

The V and J genes are TRBV30 and TRBJ1-5, with D tentatively TRBD1 (6 bases). Deletions cut 5 bases from V and 13 bases from J, with 18 bases between. Germline assignment: CDR1 GTSNPN and CDR2 SVGIG (reference sequence). The CDR3 has 12 residues. CDR3 sequence: CAWARSGGKQHF. Written as DNA, the CDR3 is TGTGCCTGGGCTCGGAGCGGGGGCAAACAGCATTTT.

This clone came up once. The rearrangement joins TRBV10-3 to TRBJ1-1; 8 nucleotides line up with TRBD1. The CDR3 sequence is 13 residues long. V lost 11 bases and J lost 3; bases outside the gene matches: 8. Germline V CDR1 and CDR2: ENHRY, SYGVKD. Here the CDR3 reads CAARQGKDTEAFF. The CDR3 nucleotides read TGTGCCGCTAGACAGGGGAAGGACACTGAAGCTTTCTTT.

The genes are TRBV10-2 and TRBJ1-4, with no clear D. V was shortened by 6 bases and J by 0 bases, with 14 bases between the two germline ends. The germline CDR1 and CDR2 sequences are WSHSY and SAAADI. The CDR3 covers 16 residues. CDR3 sequence: CASSPTNPTTNEKLFF. The CDR3 nucleotides are TGCGCCAGCAGCCCGACCAACCCGACAACTAATGAAAAACTGTTTTTT.

This clone was seen only once. This chain uses TRBV5-1 with TRBJ2-1; D unclear. In germline, CDR1 is SGHRS, CDR2 YFSETQ. The CDR3 covers 15 residues. With 0 bases removed from V and 6 bases from J, the gap between germline ends came to 13 bases. The CDR3 spells CASSLEGLVGNEQFF. The CDR3 DNA is TGCGCCAGCAGCTTGGAGGGCCTAGTGGGCAATGAGCAGTTCTTC.

V is TRBV7-3 and J is TRBJ2-3; possible D gene TRBD2, 6 bases. The ends were cut back, 3 bases at V and 0 bases at J, with 7 bases in the middle. Germline V gene data show CDR1 as SGHTA and CDR2 as FQGTGA. The length of the CDR3 is 14 residues. The CDR3 sequence is CASSLTSSTDTQYF. The CDR3 coding sequence is TGTGCCAGCAGCTTGACTAGTAGCACAGATACGCAGTATTTT.

This chain uses TRBV29-1 with TRBJ2-5, with D uncertain. Trimming stripped 4 bases from V and 7 bases from J, with 16 bases between. The CDR3 extends over 13 amino acids. Germline V gene lookup returns CDR1 SQVTM and CDR2 ANQGSEA. The CDR3 region has the DNA TGCAGCGTTGTGGGTCGGGCAGTCGGGACCCAGTACTTC. This translates into CSVVGRAVGTQYF.

This clone has a handful of counts. The chain employs TRBV27 and TRBJ2-7, with TRBD1 matching 8 bases. From germline, CDR1 is MNHEY and CDR2 SMNVEV (reference sequence). Trimming cost V 5 bases and J 1 base; bases outside gene matches: 4. CDR3 length: 14 residues. DNA for the CDR3: TGTGCCAGCAGTCGGACAGGGTCTTCCTACGAGCAGTACTTC. Protein product: CASSRTGSSYEQYF.

V usage is TRBV29-1 and J usage is TRBJ2-5, with 9 bases that match TRBD1. This CDR3 is 13 amino acids long. Trimming took 7 bases from V and 5 from J; bases not matched to a gene: 8. Germline V lookup: CDR1 SQVTM, CDR2 ANQGSEA. CDR3 DNA: TGCAGCGCCGGGACAGGGAACCGGGAGACCCAGTACTTC. Translated: CSAGTGNRETQYF.